Listed below are T cell receptor beta chains from one sample, sequenced in a study of regulatory T cells in long-lasting Graves disease. TCRdb called the multiplex PCR reads again in MiXCR, with one record for every CDR3 protein. The data show under 400,000 distinct CDR3 sequences, over 15% seen once. These data also featured in a second study, about T cells in Graves' hyperthyroidism and ophthalmopathy.

Sequencing was performed on peripheral blood mononuclear cells (PBMCs), taken at new diagnosis, from a patient treated with antithyroid drugs. Source of these receptors: a man in his forties with Graves disease. The CDR3 runs from the conserved cysteine through the conserved F or W. The order of the fields is V gene, J gene, clone size, D gene, CDR3 protein, CDR3 DNA. The D gene is left open where the match is weak. Clone sizes are given selectively: once, few, many, or a class where the clone is expanded.

V: TRBV6-9
J: TRBJ2-3
size: -
D: TRBD2
CDR3: CASSYLAGGRGDTQYF
DNA: TGTGCCAGCAGTTACCTGGCGGGGGGGAGGGGAGATACGCAGTATTTT

V: TRBV6-4
J: TRBJ2-7
size: few
D: -
CDR3: CASSEPRQYF
DNA: TGTGCCAGCAGTGAACCAAGGCAGTACTTC

V: TRBV9
J: TRBJ1-1
size: few
D: TRBD1
CDR3: CASSIDRGSDEAFF
DNA: TGTGCCAGCAGCATTGACAGGGGTTCGGATGAAGCTTTCTTT

V: TRBV30
J: TRBJ1-4
size: -
D: TRBD1
CDR3: CAWSFWTGGNEKLFF
DNA: TGTGCCTGGAGTTTTTGGACAGGGGGTAATGAAAAACTGTTTTTT

V: TRBV15
J: TRBJ1-4
size: -
D: -
CDR3: CATSRNYATNEKLFF
DNA: TGTGCCACCAGCAGAAATTATGCAACTAATGAAAAACTGTTTTTT

V: TRBV7-2
J: TRBJ2-3
size: many
D: -
CDR3: CASSLRAGTIRDTQYF
DNA: TGTGCCAGCAGCTTAAGGGCAGGGACCATTCGAGATACGCAGTATTTT

V: TRBV24-1
J: TRBJ1-4
size: -
D: TRBD1
CDR3: CATSDGQGMAANEKLFF
DNA: TGTGCCACCAGTGACGGACAGGGAATGGCGGCTAATGAAAAACTGTTTTTT

V: TRBV4-3
J: TRBJ1-5
size: few
D: -
CDR3: CASSQGRRAGRKPQHF
DNA: TGCGCCAGCAGCCAAGGTCGCCGGGCGGGGAGAAAGCCCCAGCATTTT

V: TRBV7-3
J: TRBJ2-2
size: -
D: TRBD2
CDR3: CASSLTGLAALTGELFF
DNA: TGTGCCAGCAGCTTAACGGGACTAGCGGCCCTCACCGGGGAGCTGTTCTTT

V: TRBV5-4
J: TRBJ2-3
size: -
D: TRBD2
CDR3: CASSSGTSGGWTDTQYF
DNA: TGTGCCAGCAGTTCCGGGACTAGCGGGGGTTGGACAGATACGCAGTATTTT

V: TRBV4-3
J: TRBJ1-4
size: -
D: -
CDR3: CASSQAWVSNEKLFF
DNA: TGCGCCAGCAGCCAAGCGTGGGTCAGCAATGAAAAACTGTTTTTT

V: TRBV9
J: TRBJ2-3
size: few
D: TRBD1
CDR3: CASSPKPGQTTDTQYF
DNA: TGTGCCAGCAGCCCGAAGCCGGGACAGACCACAGATACGCAGTATTTT

V: TRBV7-2
J: TRBJ2-7
size: many
D: TRBD2
CDR3: CASSLETSGGYEQYF
DNA: TGTGCCAGCAGCTTGGAGACTAGCGGGGGTTACGAGCAGTACTTC

V: TRBV3-1
J: TRBJ2-5
size: many
D: -
CDR3: CASSQRTIETQYF
DNA: TGTGCCAGCAGCCAACGGACTATCGAGACCCAGTACTTC

V: TRBV5-1
J: TRBJ2-5
size: -
D: -
CDR3: CASSVQGIGETQYF
DNA: TGCGCCAGCAGCGTACAGGGTATTGGAGAGACCCAGTACTTC

V: TRBV30
J: TRBJ2-3
size: many
D: -
CDR3: CAWSVKATDTQYF
DNA: TGTGCCTGGAGTGTCAAAGCTACAGATACGCAGTATTTT

V: TRBV2
J: TRBJ2-1
size: many
D: TRBD1
CDR3: CASSFRDRGYNEQFF
DNA: TGTGCCAGCAGTTTCCGGGACAGAGGCTACAATGAGCAGTTCTTC

V: TRBV2
J: TRBJ1-5
size: many
D: -
CDR3: CASSWSGFNQPQHF
DNA: TGTGCCAGCAGTTGGTCAGGGTTCAATCAGCCCCAGCATTTT

V: TRBV7-6
J: TRBJ1-2
size: few
D: TRBD1
CDR3: CASSPGTGRNYGYTF
DNA: TGTGCCAGCAGCCCAGGGACAGGGAGAAACTATGGCTACACCTTC

V: TRBV20-1
J: TRBJ1-1
size: -
D: -
CDR3: CRALGHLNTEAFF
DNA: TGCAGGGCCCTGGGGCATCTGAACACTGAAGCTTTCTTT

V: TRBV7-2
J: TRBJ1-5
size: -
D: -
CDR3: CASSKSGATLHQPQHF
DNA: TGTGCCAGCAGCAAATCAGGGGCAACACTTCATCAGCCCCAGCATTTT

V: TRBV12-3/TRBV12-4
J: TRBJ1-5
size: many
D: -
CDR3: CASSLGGNRAQPQHF
DNA: TGTGCCAGCAGTTTAGGCGGGAACCGCGCTCAGCCCCAGCATTTT

V: TRBV28
J: TRBJ2-1
size: many
D: TRBD1
CDR3: CASSAPGQANNEQFF
DNA: TGTGCCAGCAGTGCTCCGGGACAGGCAAACAATGAGCAGTTCTTC

V: TRBV12-3/TRBV12-4
J: TRBJ2-3
size: many
D: TRBD2
CDR3: CASSRTSATDTQYF
DNA: TGTGCCAGCAGTCGGACTAGCGCAACAGATACGCAGTATTTT

V: TRBV9
J: TRBJ2-2
size: few
D: -
CDR3: CASSVAGYTGELFF
DNA: TGTGCCAGCAGCGTAGCGGGGTACACCGGGGAGCTGTTTTTT

V: TRBV5-1
J: TRBJ2-7
size: many
D: -
CDR3: CASSLIQGSGEQYF
DNA: TGCGCCAGCAGCTTGATTCAGGGATCGGGGGAGCAGTACTTC

V: TRBV5-1
J: TRBJ2-2
size: many
D: -
CDR3: CASSVLVTGELFF
DNA: TGTGCCAGCAGCGTTCTAGTCACCGGGGAGCTGTTTTTT

V: TRBV7-9
J: TRBJ2-2
size: -
D: -
CDR3: CASSLVWDGSNTGELFF
DNA: TGTGCCAGCAGCTTAGTGTGGGACGGCTCGAACACCGGGGAGCTGTTTTTT

V: TRBV5-1
J: TRBJ1-1
size: many
D: -
CDR3: CASSLNVGEARMNTEAFF
DNA: TGCGCCAGCAGCTTGAATGTTGGGGAGGCCCGAATGAACACTGAAGCTTTCTTT

V: TRBV6-1
J: TRBJ2-7
size: -
D: -
CDR3: CASSPFGGPTWAEQYF
DNA: TGTGCCAGCAGCCCCTTCGGGGGCCCGACATGGGCCGAGCAGTACTTC

V: TRBV28
J: TRBJ2-3
size: few
D: TRBD2
CDR3: CASLTLAGGTDTQYF
DNA: TGTGCCAGCCTCACGTTGGCGGGGGGAACAGATACGCAGTATTTT

V: TRBV5-1
J: TRBJ1-4
size: many
D: -
CDR3: CASSLMNPTNEKLFF
DNA: TGCGCCAGCAGCTTGATGAATCCAACTAATGAAAAACTGTTTTTT

V: TRBV7-9
J: TRBJ1-1
size: many
D: -
CDR3: CASSLGAEAGARTEAFF
DNA: TGTGCCAGCAGCTTAGGAGCGGAGGCGGGGGCGCGCACTGAAGCTTTCTTT

V: TRBV12-3/TRBV12-4
J: TRBJ2-1
size: many
D: -
CDR3: CASSFQGSGEQFF
DNA: TGTGCCAGCAGTTTTCAAGGTTCCGGTGAGCAGTTCTTC

V: TRBV24-1
J: TRBJ2-3
size: many
D: TRBD2
CDR3: CATEGTSGLTDTQYF
DNA: TGTGCCACCGAGGGGACTAGCGGGTTAACAGATACGCAGTATTTT

V: TRBV28
J: TRBJ1-1
size: many
D: TRBD1
CDR3: CASSPRDRRYTEASF
DNA: TGTGCCAGCAGTCCGCGGGACAGGCGGTACACTGAAGCTTCCTTT

V: TRBV6-9
J: TRBJ2-5
size: many
D: TRBD2
CDR3: CASSYLGGGQETQYF
DNA: TGTGCCAGCAGTTACCTCGGCGGGGGCCAAGAGACCCAGTACTTC

V: TRBV7-2
J: TRBJ2-7
size: -
D: -
CDR3: CASSGNTGVSYEQYF
DNA: TGTGCCAGCAGCGGAAATACAGGAGTCTCCTACGAGCAGTACTTC

V: TRBV5-1
J: TRBJ2-5
size: -
D: -
CDR3: CASSLAGTRKETQYF
DNA: TGCGCCAGCAGCTTGGCCGGGACCCGAAAAGAGACCCAGTACTTC

V: TRBV2
J: TRBJ2-4
size: many
D: TRBD1
CDR3: CASSAQRQGSDIQYF
DNA: TGTGCCAGCAGCGCTCAGAGACAGGGTTCGGACATTCAGTACTTC

V: TRBV2
J: TRBJ2-3
size: many
D: -
CDR3: CASRARLDGADTQYF
DNA: TGTGCCAGCAGGGCCAGACTAGACGGCGCAGATACGCAGTATTTT

V: TRBV18
J: TRBJ2-5
size: many
D: -
CDR3: CASSPSIIQETQYF
DNA: TGTGCCAGCTCACCCTCAATAATACAAGAGACCCAGTACTTC

V: TRBV20-1
J: TRBJ1-5
size: many
D: -
CDR3: CSAPASSNQPQHF
DNA: TGCAGTGCTCCGGCGAGCTCGAATCAGCCCCAGCATTTT

V: TRBV10-3
J: TRBJ2-3
size: -
D: -
CDR3: CAISESELQLAGTDTQYF
DNA: TGTGCCATCAGTGAGTCGGAATTACAGCTCGCTGGCACAGATACGCAGTATTTT

V: TRBV20-1
J: TRBJ2-3
size: many
D: -
CDR3: CSARDRGAGADTQYF
DNA: TGCAGTGCTAGAGATCGAGGGGCCGGGGCAGATACGCAGTATTTT

V: TRBV4-3
J: TRBJ2-3
size: -
D: TRBD2
CDR3: CASSQAQIAGARTDTQYF
DNA: TGCGCCAGCAGCCAAGCCCAAATAGCGGGGGCCCGCACAGATACGCAGTATTTT

V: TRBV28
J: TRBJ2-5
size: many
D: TRBD1
CDR3: CAATTGGEGEETQYF
DNA: TGTGCCGCAACAACAGGGGGTGAAGGTGAAGAGACCCAGTACTTC

V: TRBV5-1
J: TRBJ2-5
size: few
D: -
CDR3: CASSLTFSGAQETQYF
DNA: TGCGCCAGCAGCTTGACTTTCTCCGGGGCGCAAGAGACCCAGTACTTC

V: TRBV7-9
J: TRBJ1-3
size: -
D: -
CDR3: CASSLDSAGNTIYF
DNA: TGTGCCAGCAGCTTAGATTCCGCTGGAAACACCATATATTTT